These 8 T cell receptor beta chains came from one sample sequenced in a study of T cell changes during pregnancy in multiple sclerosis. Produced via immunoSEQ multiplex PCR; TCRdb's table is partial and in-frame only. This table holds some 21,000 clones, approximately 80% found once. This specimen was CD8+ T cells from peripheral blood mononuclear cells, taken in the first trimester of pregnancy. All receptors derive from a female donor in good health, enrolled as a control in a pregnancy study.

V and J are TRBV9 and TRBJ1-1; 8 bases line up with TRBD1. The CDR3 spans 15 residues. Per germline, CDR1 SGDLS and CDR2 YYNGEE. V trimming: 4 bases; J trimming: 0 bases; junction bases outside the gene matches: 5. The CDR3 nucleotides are TGTGCCAGCAGCTTAACAGGGGGAATGAACACTGAAGCTTTCTTT. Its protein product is CASSLTGGMNTEAFF.

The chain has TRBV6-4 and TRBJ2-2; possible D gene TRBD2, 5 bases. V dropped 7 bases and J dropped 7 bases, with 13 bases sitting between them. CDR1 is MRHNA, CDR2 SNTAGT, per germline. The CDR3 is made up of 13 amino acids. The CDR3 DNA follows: TGTGCCAGCACCGACGGGGTGAGCGGGGAGCTGTTTTTT. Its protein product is CASTDGVSGELFF.

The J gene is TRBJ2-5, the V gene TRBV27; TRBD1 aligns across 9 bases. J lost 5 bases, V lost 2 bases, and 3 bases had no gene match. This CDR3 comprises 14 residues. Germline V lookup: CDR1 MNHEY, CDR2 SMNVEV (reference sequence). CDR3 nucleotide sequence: TGTGCCAGCAGTTTAGGGGACAGGGTTGAGACCCAGTACTTC. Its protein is CASSLGDRVETQYF.

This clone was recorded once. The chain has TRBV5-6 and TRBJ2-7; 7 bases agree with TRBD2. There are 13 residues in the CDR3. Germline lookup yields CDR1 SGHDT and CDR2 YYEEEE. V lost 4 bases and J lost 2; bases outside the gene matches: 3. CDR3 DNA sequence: TGTGCCAGCAGCGATGGACTAGCCTACGAGCAGTACTTC. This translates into CASSDGLAYEQYF.

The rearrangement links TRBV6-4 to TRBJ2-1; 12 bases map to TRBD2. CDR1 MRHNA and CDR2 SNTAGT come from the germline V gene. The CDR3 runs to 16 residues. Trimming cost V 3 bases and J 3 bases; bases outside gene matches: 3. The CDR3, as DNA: TGTGCCAGCAGTGAGACTAGCGGGGGTGGCTACAATGAGCAGTTCTTC. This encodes CASSETSGGGYNEQFF.

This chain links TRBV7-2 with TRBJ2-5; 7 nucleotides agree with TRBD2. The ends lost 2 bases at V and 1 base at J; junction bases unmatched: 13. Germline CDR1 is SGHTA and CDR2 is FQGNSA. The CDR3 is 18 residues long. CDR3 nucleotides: TGTGCCAGCAGCTTAAGGGGCCCCATGCGGGAGCTCCAAGAGACCCAGTACTTC. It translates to CASSLRGPMRELQETQYF. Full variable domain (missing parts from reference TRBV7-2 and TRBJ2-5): GAGVSQSPSNKVTEKGKDVELRCDPISGHTALYWYRQSLGQGLEFLIYFQGNSAPDKSGLPSDRFSAERTGGSVSTLTIQRTQQEDSAVYLCASSLRGPMRELQETQYFGPGTRLLVL.

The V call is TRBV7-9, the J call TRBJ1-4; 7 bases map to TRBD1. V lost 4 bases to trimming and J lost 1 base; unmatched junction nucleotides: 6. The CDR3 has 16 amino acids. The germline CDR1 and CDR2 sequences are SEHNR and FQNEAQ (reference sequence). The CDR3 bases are TGTGCCAGCAGCTCACGACGACAGGGAACTAATGAAAAACTGTTTTTT. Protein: CASSSRRQGTNEKLFF.

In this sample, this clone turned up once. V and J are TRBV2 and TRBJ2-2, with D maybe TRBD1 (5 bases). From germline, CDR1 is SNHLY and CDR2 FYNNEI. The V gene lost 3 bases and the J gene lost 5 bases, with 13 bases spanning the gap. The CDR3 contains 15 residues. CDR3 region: CASSDLWTSTGELFF. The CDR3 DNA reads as TGTGCCAGCAGTGATTTGTGGACATCGACCGGGGAGCTGTTTTTT.